These 21 T cell receptor beta chains came from one sample sequenced in a study of CD8+ T cells in alopecia areata. Extracted from the samples, RNA was reverse transcribed into cDNA to serve as the sequencing template. TCRdb's table, derived via immunoSEQ multiplex PCR, lists solely in-frame clones and lacks some. The table has 90,000 to 150,000 clones, less than 80% seen once; the top ten hold around 3%. Sequenced material: CD4+ T cells sorted from blood. These receptors were collected from a human donor in good health.

V usage is TRBV6-6 and J usage is TRBJ1-6; D uncertain. Germline CDR1 MNHNY, CDR2 SVGAGI (reference sequence). The CDR3 loop spans 15 amino acids. The V and J ends lost 5 bases and 4 bases respectively, with 12 bases between them. The CDR3 region is CASSDMAAYNSPLHF. The CDR3 coding sequence is TGTGCCAGCAGTGATATGGCAGCTTATAATTCACCCCTCCACTTT.

The gene calls are TRBV5-1 and TRBJ2-6; D is ambiguous. The CDR3 totals 15 residues. Trimming stripped 4 bases from V and 0 bases from J, with 8 bases between. Germline CDR1 and CDR2: SGHRS and YFSETQ. The CDR3 nucleotides are TGCGCCAGCAGCCTAACCTACTCTGGGGCCAACGTCCTGACTTTC. Translation: CASSLTYSGANVLTF.

This chain links TRBV4-1 with TRBJ1-2; TRBD1 aligns across 7 bases. This CDR3 spans 13 amino acids. Per germline, CDR1 MGHRA and CDR2 YSYEKL. With 6 bases clipped from V and 0 bases from J, the junction kept 1 base outside the gene matches. The CDR3 reads CASRGTANYGYTF. The CDR3 DNA is TGCGCCAGCAGGGGGACAGCTAACTATGGCTACACCTTC.

The V call is TRBV2, the J call TRBJ2-7; D perhaps matches TRBD2 (6 bases). CDR3 length: 14 residues. The germline V gene has CDR1 SNHLY and CDR2 FYNNEI. V was pared by 5 bases and J by 0 bases, with 11 bases between. Here the CDR3 reads CASSRTKSSYEQYF. DNA of the CDR3: TGTGCCAGCAGTCGGACTAAGAGCTCCTACGAGCAGTACTTC.

Regarding this clone: The sample holds other DNA sequences that translate to the same CDR3. This rearrangement joins TRBV29-1 to TRBJ2-1; TRBD1 is a possible D gene (6 bases). The CDR3 runs to 13 residues. Trimming removed 6 bases from V and 0 bases from J, with 9 bases in between. The V gene's germline CDR1 is SQVTM and CDR2 ANQGSEA. The CDR3 coding sequence is TGCAGCGTAGACAGGAGCTCCTACAATGAGCAGTTCTTC. This translates into CSVDRSSYNEQFF.

V and J are TRBV7-9 and TRBJ1-6, with 8 bases fitting TRBD1. The V and J ends lost 5 bases and 10 bases, in that order; junction bases with no gene match: 7. Germline V gene sequence: CDR1 SEHNR, CDR2 FQNEAQ (reference sequence). The CDR3 runs to 14 residues. CDR3 protein: CASSLGQGRSPLHF. The CDR3 DNA follows: TGTGCCAGCAGCCTCGGACAGGGCCGGTCACCCCTCCACTTT.

The rearrangement joins TRBV30 to TRBJ2-2, with 9 nucleotides matching TRBD1. CDR1 is GTSNPN, CDR2 SVGIG, per germline (reference sequence). With V trimmed by 3 bases and J by 2 bases, 4 bases remained unmatched. The CDR3 contains 15 residues. The CDR3 nucleotides read TGTGCCTGGAGCCGGGACAGGGCCAACACCGGGGAGCTGTTTTTT. Its translation is CAWSRDRANTGELFF.

This clone was picked up a small number of times. This chain uses TRBV29-1 with TRBJ1-2, with a possible D match to TRBD1 (6 bases). V was clipped by 0 bases and J by 8 bases, with 19 bases between them. CDR1 and CDR2 (germline): SQVTM, ANQGSEA. The CDR3 is 15 residues long. CDR3 residues: CSVEDTRTAMRGYTF. CDR3 nucleotides: TGCAGCGTTGAAGATACCAGGACAGCCATGCGAGGCTACACCTTC.

This clone was seen a handful of times. The V call is TRBV6-5, the J call TRBJ2-5; 9 positions agree with TRBD2. CDR1 and CDR2 (germline): MNHEY, SVGAGI. The J segment lost 8 bases and the V segment lost 0 bases, leaving 10 bases of the junction unmatched. This CDR3 is built from 16 residues. The CDR3 protein is CASSYSAGGAQGTQYF. The CDR3 nucleotides are TGTGCCAGCAGTTACTCCGCGGGGGGGGCCCAAGGTACCCAGTACTTC.

DNA for the CDR3: TGTGCCAGCAGTGAGAGACTAACCACCGGGGAGCTGTTTTTT. This gives the protein CASSERLTTGELFF. The chain uses TRBV6-4 and TRBJ2-2; perhaps TRBD2 as D (5 bases). Germline CDR1 and CDR2: MRHNA and SNTAGT. The length of the CDR3 is 14 residues. Trimming shortened V by 3 bases and J by 4 bases, and 9 bases separated the two germline ends.

V usage is TRBV2 and J usage is TRBJ1-4; TRBD1 is a possible D gene (5 bases). V lost 10 bases, J lost 8 bases, and 11 bases lay in between. This CDR3 has 11 residues. CDR1 and CDR2 from the germline V gene are SNHLY and FYNNEI. The CDR3 protein is CATRGTEKLFF. The CDR3 DNA reads TGTGCCACGAGGGGAACCGAAAAACTGTTTTTT. The variable domain in full, completed from reference TRBV2 and TRBJ1-4, reads EPEVTQTPSHQVTQMGQEVILRCVPISNHLYFYWYRQILGQKVEFLVSFYNNEISEKSEIFDDQFSVERPDGSNFTLKIRSTKLEDSAMYFCATRGTEKLFFGSGTQLSVL.

This chain joins TRBV7-6 and TRBJ1-4; maybe TRBD1 (5 bases). The V end lost 5 bases, the J end lost 0 bases, and 10 bases lay between the germline ends. This CDR3 contains 15 residues. Germline CDR1 and CDR2: SGHVS and FNYEAQ. The CDR3 sequence: CASSRMTATNEKLFF. CDR3 sequence (DNA): TGTGCCAGCAGCCGTATGACAGCAACTAATGAAAAACTGTTTTTT.

V is TRBV14 and J is TRBJ1-2; 9 positions match TRBD1. V gave up 4 bases and J gave up 4 bases; unmatched junction bases: 10. Germline V gene data show CDR1 as SGHDN and CDR2 as FVKESK. The CDR3 loop spans 16 amino acids. The CDR3 is CASSRSGTGHAYGYTF. The CDR3 bases are TGTGCCAGCAGCCGATCCGGGACAGGGCATGCCTATGGCTACACCTTC.

The J gene is TRBJ1-2, the V gene TRBV5-4; the D gene is possibly TRBD1 (5 bases). The V gene's germline CDR1 is SGHNT and CDR2 YYREEE (reference sequence). V shed 4 bases and J shed 3 bases, with 10 bases lying between them. The CDR3 runs to 13 residues. The CDR3 spells CASSREGDYGYTF. Here the CDR3 DNA reads TGTGCCAGCAGCAGGGAAGGGGACTATGGCTACACCTTC.

This clone was found a few times. The genes are TRBV5-4 and TRBJ2-3; TRBD1 matches 9 bases. The V gene end was trimmed by 4 bases and the J gene end by 2 bases; junction bases not matched to a gene: 5. This CDR3 is 15 amino acids long. Germline assignment: CDR1 SGHNT and CDR2 YYREEE (reference sequence). CDR3 loop: CASSPGQGITDTQYF. In nucleotides, the CDR3 is TGTGCCAGCAGCCCCGGACAGGGGATCACAGATACGCAGTATTTT.

The chain links TRBV11-2 to TRBJ1-1; tentatively, D is TRBD1 (6 bases). V was cut by 5 bases and J by 1 base, with 14 bases left in between. Germline V CDR1 and CDR2: SGHAT, FQNNGV. The CDR3 contains 15 residues. The DNA of the CDR3 is TGTGCCAGCAGCCCCCCCGCCAGGGGGAACACTGAAGCTTTCTTT. This translates into CASSPPARGNTEAFF. Variable domain in full (rest from reference TRBV11-2 and TRBJ1-1): EAGVAQSPRYKIIEKRQSVAFWCNPISGHATLYWYQQILGQGPKLLIQFQNNGVVDDSQLPKDRFSAERLKGVDSTLKIQPAKLEDSAVYLCASSPPARGNTEAFFGQGTRLTVV.

This clone has just a few counts. The J gene is TRBJ2-1, the V gene TRBV7-9; no reliable D call. The CDR3 has 14 residues. Germline loops: CDR1 SEHNR, CDR2 FQNEAQ (reference sequence). Trimming removed 2 bases at V and 5 bases at J, with 10 bases between. The CDR3 DNA reads TGTGCCAGCAGCTTAAGCCAGTGGGACAATGAGCAGTTCTTC. It encodes CASSLSQWDNEQFF.

This clone was observed a handful of times. The V gene is TRBV25-1, the J gene TRBJ1-1; a weak D match, TRBD1 (5 bases). The CDR3 has 13 amino acids. Germline V gene sequence: CDR1 MGHDK, CDR2 SYGVNS. The V and J ends lost 0 bases and 10 bases respectively, with 12 bases between them. CDR3 sequence reads: CASSEYRVQGAFF. Here the CDR3 DNA reads TGTGCCAGCAGTGAATATAGGGTCCAGGGAGCTTTCTTT.

This rearrangement joins TRBV2 to TRBJ2-5; 7 nucleotides align to TRBD2. The V segment lost 4 bases and the J segment 2 bases; nucleotides outside the gene matches: 1. The CDR3 covers 13 residues. The germline V gene has CDR1 SNHLY and CDR2 FYNNEI. Here the CDR3 reads CASSGTRQETQYF. The CDR3 DNA is TGTGCCAGCAGTGGGACTAGGCAAGAGACCCAGTACTTC.

The V call is TRBV5-6, the J call TRBJ2-2, with 12 nucleotides matching TRBD2. This CDR3 is 18 amino acids long. J gave up 1 base and V 1 base, and 5 bases lay outside the gene matches. In germline, CDR1 is SGHDT, CDR2 YYEEEE. As DNA, the CDR3 is TGTGCCAGCAGCTTGTTACTAGCGGGGGGCTTGAACACCGGGGAGCTGTTTTTT. The encoded protein is CASSLLLAGGLNTGELFF.

This sequence joins TRBV25-1 and TRBJ1-1; D gene uncertain. The V gene's germline CDR1 is MGHDK and CDR2 SYGVNS. The CDR3 length is 11 residues. V was clipped by 3 bases and J by 11 bases, with 10 bases between them. The CDR3 sequence is CASSDRMVAFF. CDR3 sequence (DNA): TGTGCCAGCAGTGATAGGATGGTTGCTTTCTTT.